A selection of T cell receptor beta chains follows, all from one sample in a study of blood T cell repertoires in COVID-19. Generated by immunoSEQ multiplex PCR, the TCRdb table keeps only in-frame clones and is missing some. Among around 94,000 clones listed, 80% were seen once. The material sequenced was peripheral blood. These receptors all come from a human donor in a cohort sampled during active COVID-19. Both conserved end residues are part of each CDR3.

j_gene: TRBJ2-7
v_gene: TRBV3-1/TRBV3-2
CDR3aa: CASSLSSYEQYF

j_gene: TRBJ2-7
v_gene: TRBV15
CDR3aa: CATSPGGGRYEQYF

j_gene: TRBJ2-1
v_gene: TRBV5-5
CDR3aa: CASSWLNNEQFF

j_gene: TRBJ2-5
v_gene: TRBV6-6
CDR3aa: CASLQPRQGIPETQYF

j_gene: TRBJ1-4
v_gene: TRBV25-1
CDR3aa: CASSMRGGGEKLFF

j_gene: TRBJ2-1
v_gene: TRBV30
CDR3aa: CAWSPTTGFYNEQFF

j_gene: TRBJ2-3
v_gene: TRBV5-4
CDR3aa: CASSLAPTVPDTQYF

j_gene: TRBJ1-1
v_gene: TRBV28
CDR3aa: CASSTPGQGWSTEAFF

j_gene: TRBJ2-1
v_gene: TRBV7-8
CDR3aa: CASSLAAANQPSNEQFF

j_gene: TRBJ2-7
v_gene: TRBV18
CDR3aa: CASSPGLATYEQYF

j_gene: TRBJ1-2
v_gene: TRBV2
CDR3aa: CASSEVASHYGYTF

j_gene: TRBJ1-2
v_gene: TRBV5-6
CDR3aa: CASSPGGGGYGYTF

j_gene: TRBJ1-1
v_gene: TRBV3-1/TRBV3-2
CDR3aa: CASSQAGRDTEAFF

j_gene: TRBJ2-5
v_gene: TRBV5-6
CDR3aa: CASSLAVEETQYF

j_gene: TRBJ2-7
v_gene: TRBV19
CDR3aa: CASKEVGTSTEQYF

j_gene: TRBJ2-7
v_gene: TRBV29-1
CDR3aa: CSVAGTSGRIYEQYF

j_gene: TRBJ2-2
v_gene: TRBV4-1
CDR3aa: CASSQGPSGQGNTGELFF

j_gene: TRBJ1-1
v_gene: TRBV6-1
CDR3aa: CASSEPTPNTEAFF

j_gene: TRBJ2-5
v_gene: TRBV20-1
CDR3aa: CSASRTAQETQYF

j_gene: TRBJ1-3
v_gene: TRBV6-5
CDR3aa: CASRGGRRSGNTIYF

j_gene: TRBJ2-7
v_gene: TRBV27
CDR3aa: CASSYRLAVTDEQYF

j_gene: TRBJ2-3
v_gene: TRBV30
CDR3aa: CAWKDRGTDTQYF

j_gene: TRBJ2-7
v_gene: TRBV20-1
CDR3aa: CSAGTAYEQYF

j_gene: TRBJ1-6
v_gene: TRBV7-2
CDR3aa: CASSLSRQNSPLHF

j_gene: TRBJ2-3
v_gene: TRBV11-2
CDR3aa: CASSLTLRDTQYF

j_gene: TRBJ2-7
v_gene: TRBV27
CDR3aa: CASSFSGSTAYEQYF

j_gene: TRBJ2-7
v_gene: TRBV10-2
CDR3aa: CLKEDSPHEQYF

j_gene: TRBJ2-3
v_gene: TRBV2
CDR3aa: CASTVSGYTDTQYF

j_gene: TRBJ1-2
v_gene: TRBV12-3/TRBV12-4
CDR3aa: CASSRRGQDGYTF

j_gene: TRBJ1-2
v_gene: TRBV7-2
CDR3aa: CASSPTGTGAPNYGYTF

j_gene: TRBJ1-5
v_gene: TRBV30
CDR3aa: CAWSKADGHQPQHF

j_gene: TRBJ1-5
v_gene: TRBV28
CDR3aa: CAGQGPNQPQHF

j_gene: TRBJ1-1
v_gene: TRBV7-9
CDR3aa: CASSQGEARAFF

j_gene: TRBJ1-2
v_gene: TRBV6-6
CDR3aa: CASSYDQQGYGYTF

j_gene: TRBJ2-1
v_gene: TRBV24-1
CDR3aa: CATSDLGLAGSGNEQFF

j_gene: TRBJ1-2
v_gene: TRBV2
CDR3aa: CASSEEGLGGYTF

j_gene: TRBJ1-1
v_gene: TRBV3-1/TRBV3-2
CDR3aa: CASSPLWGGGGDTEAFF

j_gene: TRBJ2-3
v_gene: TRBV28
CDR3aa: CASSVLAGGVSGTDTQYF

j_gene: TRBJ1-1
v_gene: TRBV7-2
CDR3aa: CASSFFTWPEAFF

j_gene: TRBJ1-3
v_gene: TRBV28
CDR3aa: CASSLNGGADAGNTIYF

j_gene: TRBJ2-7
v_gene: TRBV10-1
CDR3aa: CASSPGGSGFPNEQYF

j_gene: TRBJ2-7
v_gene: TRBV18
CDR3aa: CASSQTVSYEQYF

j_gene: TRBJ1-4
v_gene: TRBV20-1
CDR3aa: CSASRLQDRDEKLFF

j_gene: TRBJ2-7
v_gene: TRBV21-1
CDR3aa: CASSFRTGGWYEQYF

j_gene: TRBJ2-2
v_gene: TRBV11-1
CDR3aa: CASRRTGGDAGELFF

j_gene: TRBJ2-5
v_gene: TRBV11-2
CDR3aa: CASSYRGNQYF

j_gene: TRBJ1-4
v_gene: TRBV18
CDR3aa: CASSPPSKGGLGNEKLFF

j_gene: TRBJ2-7
v_gene: TRBV6-5
CDR3aa: CASRPFGNGWYEQYF

j_gene: TRBJ1-2
v_gene: TRBV29-1
CDR3aa: CSVDDSYGYTF

j_gene: TRBJ2-7
v_gene: TRBV13
CDR3aa: CASSPQSGNHNYEQYF

j_gene: TRBJ1-6
v_gene: TRBV28
CDR3aa: CASSLGAGATLHF

j_gene: TRBJ2-7
v_gene: TRBV5-1
CDR3aa: CASSPTSGITYEQYF

j_gene: TRBJ2-7
v_gene: TRBV3-1/TRBV3-2
CDR3aa: CASSLASGRTYEQYF

j_gene: TRBJ1-2
v_gene: TRBV6-5
CDR3aa: CASSLDKNYGYTF

j_gene: TRBJ2-7
v_gene: TRBV5-6
CDR3aa: CASSLGQGHEQYF

j_gene: TRBJ2-2
v_gene: TRBV11-2
CDR3aa: CASSLTQGAGELFF

j_gene: TRBJ2-7
v_gene: TRBV14
CDR3aa: CASSQGGPYEQYF